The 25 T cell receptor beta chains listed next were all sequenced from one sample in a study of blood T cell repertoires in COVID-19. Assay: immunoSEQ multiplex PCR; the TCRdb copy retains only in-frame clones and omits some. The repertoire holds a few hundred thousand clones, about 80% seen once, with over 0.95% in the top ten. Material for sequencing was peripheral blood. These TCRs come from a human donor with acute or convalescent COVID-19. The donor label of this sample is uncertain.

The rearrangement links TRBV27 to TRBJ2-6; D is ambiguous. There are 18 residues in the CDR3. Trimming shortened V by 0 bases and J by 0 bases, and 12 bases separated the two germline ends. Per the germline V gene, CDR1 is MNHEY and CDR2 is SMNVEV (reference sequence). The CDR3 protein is CASSLSARLSSGANVLTF. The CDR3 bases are TGTGCCAGCAGTTTATCGGCCAGGCTGAGCTCTGGGGCCAACGTCCTGACTTTC.

The CDR3 sequence: CASSDAGIGGAMNTEAFF. The CDR3 nucleotides read TGTGCCAGCAGTGATGCCGGGATAGGGGGCGCGATGAACACTGAAGCTTTCTTT. The rearrangement joins TRBV2 to TRBJ1-1, with 7 bases aligning to TRBD1. The V gene end was trimmed by 3 bases and the J gene end by 0 bases; junction bases not matched to a gene: 13. The CDR3 sequence is 18 residues long. Germline assignment: CDR1 SNHLY and CDR2 FYNNEI.

CDR3 sequence reads: CASRGSQASSPLHF. CDR3 coding DNA: TGCGCCAGCAGGGGGAGCCAGGCCTCCTCACCCCTCCACTTT. The rearrangement uses TRBV5-1 and TRBJ1-6; D is ambiguous. CDR1 SGHRS and CDR2 YFSETQ come from the germline V gene. The CDR3 loop spans 14 amino acids. V lost 5 bases and J 10 bases, leaving 16 bases between the germline ends. The complete variable domain, with remaining parts taken from reference TRBV5-1 and TRBJ1-6, reads KAGVTQTPRYLIKTRGQQVTLSCSPISGHRSVSWYQQTPGQGLQFLFEYFSETQRNKGNFPGRFSGRQFSNSRSEMNVSTLELGDSALYLCASRGSQASSPLHFGNGTRLTVT.

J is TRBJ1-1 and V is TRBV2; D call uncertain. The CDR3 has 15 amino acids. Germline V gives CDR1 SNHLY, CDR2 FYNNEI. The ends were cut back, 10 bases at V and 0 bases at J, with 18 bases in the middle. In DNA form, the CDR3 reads TGTGCCATCCCTAAGCAGGCAGTCGTGAACACTGAAGCTTTCTTT. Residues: CAIPKQAVVNTEAFF.

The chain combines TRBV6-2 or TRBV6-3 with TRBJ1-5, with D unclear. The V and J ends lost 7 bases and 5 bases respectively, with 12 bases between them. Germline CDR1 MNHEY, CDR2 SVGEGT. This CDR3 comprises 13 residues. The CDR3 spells CASTPQSYQPQHF. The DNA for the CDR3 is TGTGCCAGCACCCCACAGAGTTATCAGCCCCAGCATTTT.

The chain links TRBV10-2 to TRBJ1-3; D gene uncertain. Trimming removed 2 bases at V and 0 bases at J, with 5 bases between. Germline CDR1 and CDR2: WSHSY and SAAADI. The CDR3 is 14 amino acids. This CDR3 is CASSEAFSGNTIYF. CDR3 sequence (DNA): TGCGCCAGCAGTGAGGCGTTCTCTGGAAACACCATATATTTT.

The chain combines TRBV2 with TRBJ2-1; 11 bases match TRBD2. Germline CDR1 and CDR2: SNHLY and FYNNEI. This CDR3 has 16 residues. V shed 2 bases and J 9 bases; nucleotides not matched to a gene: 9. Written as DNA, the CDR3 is TGTGCCAGCAGTGAAAGGAAACCGGGACTAGCGGCTGAGCAGTTCTTC. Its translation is CASSERKPGLAAEQFF.

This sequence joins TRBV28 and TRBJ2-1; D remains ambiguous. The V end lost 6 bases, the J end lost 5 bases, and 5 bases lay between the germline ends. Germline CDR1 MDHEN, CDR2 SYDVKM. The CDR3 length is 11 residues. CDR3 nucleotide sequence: TGTGCCAGCAGCAGTAACAATGAGCAGTTCTTC. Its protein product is CASSSNNEQFF.

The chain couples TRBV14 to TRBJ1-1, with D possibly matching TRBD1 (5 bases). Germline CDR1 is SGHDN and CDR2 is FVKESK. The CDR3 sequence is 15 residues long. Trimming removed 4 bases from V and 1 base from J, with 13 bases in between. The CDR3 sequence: CASSRTGDWNTEAFF. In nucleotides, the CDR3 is TGTGCCAGCAGCCGTACGGGGGATTGGAACACTGAAGCTTTCTTT.

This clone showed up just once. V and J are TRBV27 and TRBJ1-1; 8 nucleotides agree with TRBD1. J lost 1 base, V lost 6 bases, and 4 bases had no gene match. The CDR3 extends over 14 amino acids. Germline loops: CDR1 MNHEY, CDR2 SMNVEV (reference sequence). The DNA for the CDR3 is TGTGCCAGCAGCCCGGACAGGGCGAACACTGAAGCTTTCTTT. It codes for CASSPDRANTEAFF.

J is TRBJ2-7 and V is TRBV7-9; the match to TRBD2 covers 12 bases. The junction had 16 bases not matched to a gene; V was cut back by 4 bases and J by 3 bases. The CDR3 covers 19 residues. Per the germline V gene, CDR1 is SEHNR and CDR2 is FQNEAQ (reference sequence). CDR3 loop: CASSSPYPRTSGEIYEQYF. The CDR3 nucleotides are TGTGCCAGCAGCTCGCCCTACCCTCGGACTAGCGGGGAAATCTACGAGCAGTACTTC.

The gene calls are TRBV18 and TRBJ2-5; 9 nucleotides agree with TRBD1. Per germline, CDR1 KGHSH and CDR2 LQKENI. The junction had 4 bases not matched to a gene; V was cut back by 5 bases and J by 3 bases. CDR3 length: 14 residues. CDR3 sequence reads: CASSRDREKETQYF. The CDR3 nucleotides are TGTGCCAGCTCAAGGGACAGGGAAAAAGAGACCCAGTACTTC.

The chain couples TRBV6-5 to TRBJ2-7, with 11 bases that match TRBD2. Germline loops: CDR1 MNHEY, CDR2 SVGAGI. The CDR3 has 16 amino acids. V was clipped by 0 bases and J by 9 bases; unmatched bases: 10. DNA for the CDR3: TGTGCCAGCAGTTACTCCGCGGGACTAGCGGTCCAGGGGCAGTACTTC. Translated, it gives CASSYSAGLAVQGQYF.

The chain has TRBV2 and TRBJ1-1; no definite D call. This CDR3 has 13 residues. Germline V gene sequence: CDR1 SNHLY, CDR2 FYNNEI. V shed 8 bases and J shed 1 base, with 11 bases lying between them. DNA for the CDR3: TGTGCCAGCGGATCGGGATGGAACACTGAAGCTTTCTTT. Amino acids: CASGSGWNTEAFF. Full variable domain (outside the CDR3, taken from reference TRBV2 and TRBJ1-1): EPEVTQTPSHQVTQMGQEVILRCVPISNHLYFYWYRQILGQKVEFLVSFYNNEISEKSEIFDDQFSVERPDGSNFTLKIRSTKLEDSAMYFCASGSGWNTEAFFGQGTRLTVV.

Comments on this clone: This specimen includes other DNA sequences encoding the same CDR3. As DNA, the CDR3 is TGCGCCAGCAGCTTGGCGAGGACGGGAAACTATGGCTACACCTTC. It yields the protein CASSLARTGNYGYTF. The chain couples TRBV5-1 to TRBJ1-2; D call uncertain. V was cut by 0 bases and J by 2 bases, with 11 bases left in between. The CDR3 consists of 15 residues. The germline V gene has CDR1 SGHRS and CDR2 YFSETQ.

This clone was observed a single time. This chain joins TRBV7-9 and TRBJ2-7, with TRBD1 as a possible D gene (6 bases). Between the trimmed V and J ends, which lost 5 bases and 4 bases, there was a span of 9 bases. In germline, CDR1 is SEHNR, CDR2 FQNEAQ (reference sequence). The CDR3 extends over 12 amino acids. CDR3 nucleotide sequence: TGTGCCAGCAGCCCCGGGACATACGAGCAGTACTTC. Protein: CASSPGTYEQYF.

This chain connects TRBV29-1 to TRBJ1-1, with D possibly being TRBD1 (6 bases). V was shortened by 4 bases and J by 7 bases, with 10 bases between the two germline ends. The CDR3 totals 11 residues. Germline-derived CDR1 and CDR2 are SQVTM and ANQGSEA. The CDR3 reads CSVGGLGEAFF. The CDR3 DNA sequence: TGCAGCGTTGGGGGGCTCGGTGAAGCTTTCTTT.

For the CDR3, the DNA is TGCAGTGCTAGTCGTGAACTACAGGGTAGGGGCGGCTACACCTTC. It codes for CSASRELQGRGGYTF. The chain is built from TRBV20-1 and TRBJ1-2; tentatively, D is TRBD1 (6 bases). Germline assignment: CDR1 DFQATT and CDR2 SNEGSKA (reference sequence). This CDR3 region has 15 residues. The ends were cut back, 3 bases at V and 8 bases at J, with 22 bases in the middle.

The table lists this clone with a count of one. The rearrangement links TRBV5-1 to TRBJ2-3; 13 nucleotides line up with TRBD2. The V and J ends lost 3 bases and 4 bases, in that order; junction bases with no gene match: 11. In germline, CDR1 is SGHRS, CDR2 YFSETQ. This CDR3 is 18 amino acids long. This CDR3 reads CASSSTGLAGVPPDTQYF. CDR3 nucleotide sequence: TGCGCCAGCAGCTCCACCGGACTAGCGGGGGTCCCCCCAGATACGCAGTATTTT.

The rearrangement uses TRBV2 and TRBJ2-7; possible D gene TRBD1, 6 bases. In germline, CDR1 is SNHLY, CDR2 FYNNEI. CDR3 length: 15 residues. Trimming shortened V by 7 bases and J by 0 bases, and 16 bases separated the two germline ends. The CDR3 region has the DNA TGTGCCAGCACCCAAACAGGGATCGACTCCTACGAGCAGTACTTC. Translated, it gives CASTQTGIDSYEQYF.

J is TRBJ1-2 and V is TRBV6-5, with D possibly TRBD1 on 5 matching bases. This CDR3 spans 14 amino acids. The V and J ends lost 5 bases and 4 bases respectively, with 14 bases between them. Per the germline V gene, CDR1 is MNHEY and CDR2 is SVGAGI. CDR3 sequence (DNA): TGTGCCAGCAGTCCCTGGACAAGAAGCTATGGCTACACCTTC. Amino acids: CASSPWTRSYGYTF.

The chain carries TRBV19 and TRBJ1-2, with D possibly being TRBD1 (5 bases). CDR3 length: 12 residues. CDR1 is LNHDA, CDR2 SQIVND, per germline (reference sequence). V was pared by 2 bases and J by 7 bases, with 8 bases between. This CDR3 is CASSIQGRGYTF. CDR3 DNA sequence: TGTGCCAGTAGTATACAGGGTCGTGGCTACACCTTC.

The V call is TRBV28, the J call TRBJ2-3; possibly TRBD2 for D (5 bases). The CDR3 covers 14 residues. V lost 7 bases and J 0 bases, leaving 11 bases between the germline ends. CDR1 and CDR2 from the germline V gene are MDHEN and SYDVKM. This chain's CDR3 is CASIRTASTDTQYF. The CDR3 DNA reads TGTGCCAGCATCCGGACTGCTAGCACAGATACGCAGTATTTT.

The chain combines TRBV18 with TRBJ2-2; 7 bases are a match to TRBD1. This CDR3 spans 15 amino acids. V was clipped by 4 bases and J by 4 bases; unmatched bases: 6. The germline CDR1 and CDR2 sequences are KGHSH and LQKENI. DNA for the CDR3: TGTGCCAGCTCACAACCGAGACAGGGCACCGGGGAGCTGTTTTTT. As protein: CASSQPRQGTGELFF.

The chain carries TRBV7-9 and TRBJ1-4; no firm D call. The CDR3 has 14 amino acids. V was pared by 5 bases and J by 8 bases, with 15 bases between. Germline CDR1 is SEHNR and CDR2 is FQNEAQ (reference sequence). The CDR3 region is CASSPWTGDEKLFF. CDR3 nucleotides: TGTGCCAGCAGCCCCTGGACGGGAGACGAAAAACTGTTTTTT. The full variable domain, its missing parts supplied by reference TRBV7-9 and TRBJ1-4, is DTGVSQNPRHKITKRGQNVTFRCDPISEHNRLYWYRQTLGQGPEFLTYFQNEAQLEKSRLLSDRFSAERPKGSFSTLEIQRTEQGDSAMYLCASSPWTGDEKLFFGSGTQLSVL.